Presented here are 12 T cell receptor beta chains from one specimen sequenced in a study of shared clonotypes between healthy human individuals. Sequencing used immunoSEQ multiplex PCR; TCRdb keeps in-frame clones, though not all of them. The sample comprises roughly 320,000 clones, roughly 84% of which are singletons, and roughly 16% rests with the top ten. Material: memory CD8+ T cells sorted from blood. The subset here: CD45RO+ cells pooled with CCR7-negative TemRA cells. The receptors here all came from a man between 18 and 29 years old in good health.

The chain employs TRBV10-2 and TRBJ2-3; 13 bases map to TRBD2. V shed 2 bases and J 3 bases; nucleotides not matched to a gene: 2. The germline gives CDR1 WSHSY, CDR2 SAAADI. The CDR3 loop spans 16 amino acids. The CDR3 reads CASSETSGRGTDTQYF. As DNA, the CDR3 is TGCGCCAGCAGTGAGACTAGCGGGAGGGGAACAGATACGCAGTATTTT.

The chain employs TRBV7-6 and TRBJ2-7, with TRBD1 identical over 9 bases. This CDR3 contains 14 residues. Per germline, CDR1 SGHVS and CDR2 FNYEAQ. Trimming at V came to 1 base and at J to 5 bases, leaving 3 bases not matched to a gene. CDR3 region: CASSLGGTGNEQYF. For the CDR3, the DNA is TGTGCCAGCAGCTTAGGAGGGACAGGGAACGAGCAGTACTTC.

The chain recombines TRBV5-4 with TRBJ2-7, with a weak D call TRBD2 (5 bases). The CDR3 loop spans 13 amino acids. Germline CDR1 and CDR2: SGHNT and YYREEE (reference sequence). The ends were cut back, 0 bases at V and 2 bases at J, with 6 bases in the middle. The CDR3 DNA sequence: TGTGCCAGCAGCTTGGATAGCGCCTACGAGCAGTACTTC. Amino acids: CASSLDSAYEQYF.

V and J are TRBV28 and TRBJ1-4; 9 bases line up with TRBD1. With V trimmed by 6 bases and J by 0 bases, 5 bases remained unmatched. The V gene's germline CDR1 is MDHEN and CDR2 SYDVKM. This CDR3 has 16 amino acids. In DNA, the CDR3 is TGTGCCAGCAGAGGACAGGGGCGCCCAACTAATGAAAAACTGTTTTTT. Residues: CASRGQGRPTNEKLFF.

The chain employs TRBV28 and TRBJ2-5; 13 bases map to TRBD2. The CDR3 runs 18 residues. Per the germline V gene, CDR1 is MDHEN and CDR2 is SYDVKM. The J segment lost 0 bases and the V segment lost 5 bases, leaving 9 bases of the junction unmatched. The CDR3 sequence: CASSTGLAGAQYQETQYF. The CDR3 nucleotides are TGTGCCAGCAGTACAGGACTAGCGGGGGCCCAGTACCAAGAGACCCAGTACTTC.

V gene TRBV7-2 combines with J gene TRBJ2-2, with 10 bases matching TRBD2. The V segment lost 5 bases and the J segment 4 bases; nucleotides outside the gene matches: 4. This CDR3 comprises 15 residues. CDR1 is SGHTA and CDR2 is FQGNSA in the germline V gene. CDR3 region: CASSPSGSGTGELFF. In DNA form, the CDR3 reads TGTGCCAGCAGCCCTAGCGGGAGTGGCACCGGGGAGCTGTTTTTT. Combining the CDR3 with reference TRBV7-2 and TRBJ2-2 gives the whole variable domain GAGVSQSPSNKVTEKGKDVELRCDPISGHTALYWYRQSLGQGLEFLIYFQGNSAPDKSGLPSDRFSAERTGGSVSTLTIQRTQQEDSAVYLCASSPSGSGTGELFFGEGSRLTVL.

This chain connects TRBV29-1 to TRBJ1-2; D might be TRBD1 (5 bases). Per germline, CDR1 SQVTM and CDR2 ANQGSEA. This CDR3 comprises 11 residues. Trimming removed 3 bases from V and 7 bases from J, with 9 bases in between. In DNA, the CDR3 is TGCAGCGTTGATGATCAGGGTGGCTACACCTTC. It encodes CSVDDQGGYTF.

The genes are TRBV4-1 and TRBJ1-6; 9 positions match TRBD1. The CDR3 spans 16 residues. Trimming cost V 4 bases and J 6 bases; bases outside gene matches: 7. Germline CDR1 reads MGHRA; CDR2 reads YSYEKL. The CDR3 here is CASSPEPGQGNSPLHF. In DNA, the CDR3 is TGCGCCAGCAGCCCAGAACCGGGACAGGGTAATTCACCCCTCCACTTT.

This clone was observed once. The chain has TRBV30 and TRBJ2-5, with TRBD1 matching over 9 bases. Germline CDR1 reads GTSNPN; CDR2 reads SVGIG (reference sequence). This CDR3 spans 17 amino acids. The V and J ends lost 1 base and 4 bases, in that order; junction bases with no gene match: 13. The CDR3 DNA sequence: TGTGCCTGGAGTGGGAGGAAGGGGACAGGGATGGGAGAGACCCAGTACTTC. Its translation: CAWSGRKGTGMGETQYF. The full variable domain, completed using reference TRBV30 and TRBJ2-5, is SQTIHQWPATLVQPVGSPLSLECTVEGTSNPNLYWYRQAAGRGLQLLFYSVGIGQISSEVPQNLSASRPQDRQFILSSKKLLLSDSGFYLCAWSGRKGTGMGETQYFGPGTRLLVL.

The chain links TRBV4-3 to TRBJ2-1; D is undetermined. CDR1 and CDR2 from the germline V gene are LGHNA and YSLEER. V gave up 0 bases and J gave up 8 bases, with 14 bases separating them. This CDR3 region has 15 residues. The CDR3 bases are TGCGCCAGCAGCCAAGATTCCAACCTCCCCGATGAGCAGTTCTTC. This encodes CASSQDSNLPDEQFF.

The V and J genes are TRBV30 and TRBJ1-1; 7 positions match TRBD1. Germline V CDR1 and CDR2: GTSNPN, SVGIG (reference sequence). The CDR3 sequence is 15 residues long. The ends lost 2 bases at V and 5 bases at J; junction bases unmatched: 11. The CDR3 nucleotides are TGTGCCTGGAGTTTCACAGGGGAATTGGGGACTGAAGCTTTCTTT. Translated: CAWSFTGELGTEAFF.

This chain links TRBV5-1 with TRBJ1-2; tentative D call: TRBD1 (6 bases). Germline V gene sequence: CDR1 SGHRS, CDR2 YFSETQ. The V end lost 4 bases, the J end lost 8 bases, and 18 bases lay between the germline ends. The CDR3 is 14 amino acids. The DNA for the CDR3 is TGCGCCAGCAGCCACAGAGGGGGGCCGATGGGCTACACCTTC. The encoded protein is CASSHRGGPMGYTF.